Below, one T cell receptor (beta chain) is given with its context. The sample is drawn from a study of patients and donors after allogeneic stem cell transplantation. The V end was cut by 6 bases, the J end by 9 bases, with 15 bases between. The CDR3 contains 12 residues. Per the germline V gene, CDR1 is SEHNR and CDR2 is FQNEAQ (reference sequence). From the RT-PCR reads, TCRdb called clonotypes with MiXCR, one entry per CDR3 protein. The sample comprises some 960,000 distinct CDR3 sequences, over 15% of which are singletons, and under 6.5% rests with the top ten. The chain couples TRBV7-9 to TRBJ2-7; perhaps TRBD2 as D (5 bases). Sequences were obtained from blood, either unsorted or a sorted T cell fraction (not recorded which). The receptor comes from a human donor who was either an allogeneic HSCT recipient or a stem cell or donor lymphocyte infusion donor (not recorded which). It is not recorded whose cells these are; they may come from a transplant donor. The CDR3 loop is CASRLLDSGQYF. In DNA form, the CDR3 reads TGTGCCAGCAGGTTACTGGACTCCGGGCAGTACTTC.